Included here is one T cell receptor (beta chain) sequence, with context. What was amplified from RNA transcripts were TCR beta CDR3 regions. HTBI primers were employed in a first-round RT-PCR of the TCR CDR3. TCRdb reprocessed the multiplex PCR reads via MiXCR and lists one record per CDR3 protein. Of about 290,000 distinct CDR3 sequences in the sample, over 15% were seen once. The study defined stable Graves' hyperthyroidism as no ophthalmopathy progression within 18 months. The patients, who ranged from 18 to 65 in age, presented with newly diagnosed hyperthyroidism lasting under 2 months. It was 8.5 to 10 ml of fresh peripheral blood that supplied the PBMCs. The V gene lost 1 base and the J gene lost 7 bases, with 8 bases spanning the gap. CDR3 size: 13 residues. In germline, CDR1 is MDHEN, CDR2 SYDVKM. These data originate in a study of T cells in Graves' hyperthyroidism and ophthalmopathy. Study context: It was at initial diagnosis, before any treatment, that peripheral blood was collected.

The chain has TRBV28 and TRBJ2-4; possible D gene TRBD1, 6 bases. The sequenced material came from blood. This TCR was sampled from a young man with Graves' hyperthyroidism. The CDR3 DNA is TGTGCCAGCAGTTTATCAGGGGTGAACATTCAGTACTTC. Its protein product is CASSLSGVNIQYF.